This T cell receptor beta chain was recovered during a study of blood T cells in healthy people across ages. It was with a sample-barcoded 5' primer and a J-beta primer mix that a second PCR of roughly 7 to 11 cycles was run. The study obtained at least 2.5 million CDR3-containing paired-end reads from every sample. TCRdb itself ran the 5' RACE reads through MiXCR, one entry per CDR3 protein. The data contain hundreds of thousands of distinct CDR3 sequences, around a quarter of them singletons. CDR1 is SGHTA, CDR2 FQGNSA, per germline. The CDR3 covers 14 residues. The sample was also reused in another study, on T cells of mothers and their children.

This receptor was taken from a boy aged 10-17 years in good health. The specimen was blood. The chain is built from TRBV7-2 and TRBJ2-5; D ambiguous. The DNA end favors TRBJ2-1, so the J call may be wrong. CDR3 DNA sequence: TGTGCCAGCAGCTTAGCGGGCTTCCTGAATGAGCAGTTCTTC. Translating gives CASSLAGFLNEQFF.